The sequence of this T cell receptor beta chain was determined in a study of cytomegalovirus exposure and HLA in healthy donors. The J segment lost 7 bases and the V segment lost 8 bases, leaving 9 bases of the junction unmatched. The CDR3 runs to 13 residues. Germline CDR1 is LNHDA and CDR2 is SQIVND (reference sequence). The primer mix had 60 Vbeta and 13 Jbeta primers. Assay: immunoSEQ multiplex PCR; the TCRdb copy retains only in-frame clones and omits some. The data show 90,000 to 120,000 clones, under 80% seen once. Sequenced material: PBMCs. The chain joins TRBV19 to TRBJ1-2, with 8 bases fitting TRBD1. The TCR originated in a woman aged 40 to 50 in good health and CMV-seropositive. The CDR3 nucleotides are TGTGCCAGTTTGGACAGGGATAGGATTGGCTACACCTTC. Its translation: CASLDRDRIGYTF.